This T cell receptor (beta chain) was captured in a study of cytomegalovirus exposure and HLA in healthy donors. The study, taken as a whole, reports: Cytomegalovirus-associated TCR beta chains were listed, numbering 150 to 200. In a later analysis, common viral pathogens appeared linked to several of the most significant clusters. Serostatus for CMV was the only available immune exposure information. TRBV6-2, TRBV6-3 and other indistinguishable V segments were excluded.

Concerning this clone: Its cognate antigen is unknown.

PCR was performed using 60 Vbeta and 13 Jbeta primers. Only in-frame clones appear in the TCRdb table, and some are missing; sequencing was by immunoSEQ multiplex PCR. This sample yields tens of thousands of clones, of which 85% to 90% are seen a single time; about 2.5% belongs to the top ten. CDR1 is WNHNN, CDR2 SYGVQD, per germline (reference sequence). This CDR3 contains 15 residues. V gave up 7 bases and J gave up 7 bases; unmatched junction bases: 9. The sequence came from a man between 18 and 35 years old in good health and CMV-seronegative. The sample taken for sequencing was PBMCs. The chain links TRBV10-1 to TRBJ2-1; 11 bases agree with TRBD2. DNA of the CDR3: TGCGCCAGCACCCCACTAGCGGGAGTTAAAAATGAGCAGTTCTTC. Its translation: CASTPLAGVKNEQFF.